This TCR beta chain was observed in a study of cytotoxic CD8 clonotypes in ibrutinib-treated CLL (dated by TCRdb to 2020 to 2023). The study in broad terms: The cohort was composed of 11 relapsed/refractory and roughly 15 treatment-naive patients; IGHV unmutated status was identified in approximately 18 patients. All remission and progressive disease samples were collected while patients were still receiving ibrutinib. Samples averaged approximately 240,000 productive templates and 94,082 productive rearrangements. Responses were partial in 24 patients and complete in 2; after median approximately 5.5 years follow-up, approximately 15 stayed in remission and some twelve progressed. Cryopreserved peripheral blood mononuclear cells were collected at three points: before therapy, at response, and at either sustained remission or disease progression. Longitudinal samples were available for about 30% of the roughly 90 trial participants. The response samples were drawn at a median of around eleven months into treatment, with a range of roughly 6 to 36 months. The paper's findings and limits, for the study overall: At baseline, clonality was higher than in age-matched healthy donors and showed a strong correlation with circulating CD8+ T-cell counts. Public clonotypes were rare and either shrank or stayed stable during treatment, and the rise in clonality at ibrutinib response reflected expansion of private clonotypes. Clonality rose at ibrutinib response, remained stable during sustained remission, and dropped back toward baseline at progression. Sustained-remission and progressing patients did not have matched sampling times, and lymph node repertoires were not examined.

On a MiSeq, deep resolution sequencing aimed for a depth between 1 in 1 million and 1 in 200,000 T cells, with each clonotype covered approximately 9.8x on average. The immunoSEQ hsTCRB Kit was used to generate the TCR beta libraries. Per the authors' processing: ImmunoSEQ Data Assistant and ImmunoSEQ Analyzer were used for data analysis, and V, D and J genes were assigned according to IMGT definitions. Clonality, which ranges from 0 to 1, was calculated as one minus the normalized Shannon entropy of productive rearrangement frequencies. Only overrepresented clonotypes making up at least 0.05% of each patient's repertoire were included in the public clonotype analysis. Thirteen repertoires from age-matched healthy donors, obtained from immuneACCESS, served as clonality controls. TCRdb obtained this table from immuneACCESS and retained in-frame rearrangements with V and J assigned. These tables miss some clones; where compared with another copy, unresolved V genes account for less than half of the shortfall, and the remainder is unexplained. Clone size and V and J calls were adopted from that table, with D and trimming inferred from the DNA. In all, the sample holds 200,000 or so clones, and 60% to 80% of those were seen once. The top ten clonotypes cover approximately 6% of the sample.

On this clone: The target of this receptor is not known. No clone much larger than this one lies a single base away; base qualities are absent. Other nucleotide sequences from this sample produce the same CDR3.

The time point label of this sample denotes: approximately eleven months on ibrutinib. For TCR beta library preparation, about 1.8 micrograms of genomic DNA were isolated from cryopreserved PBMCs. High-throughput TCR beta sequencing was performed on longitudinal blood samples from CLL patients receiving ibrutinib monotherapy. The patients took part in an open-label, single-center phase 2 trial of ibrutinib monotherapy. As encoded in the germline V gene, CDR1 is SGHTA while CDR2 is FQGNSA. V is trimmed back by 6 bases and J by 3 bases, and the junction contains 3 bases that no gene match accounts for. Counted from cysteine to phenylalanine, this CDR3 has 14 amino acids. CDR3 DNA is the only sequence kept; it has 42 bases, read in frame from the first base.

This receptor was obtained from a human donor with chronic lymphocytic leukemia. The V and J genes are TRBV7-2 and TRBJ2-3, with 10 bases aligning to TRBD2. This sample comprised PBMCs, obtained after 12 months of ibrutinib treatment. Read as DNA, the sequence is TGTGCCAGCAGTTCGGGACTAGCGACAGATACGCAGTATTTT. Translation gives CASSSGLATDTQYF.